This is a list of T cell receptor beta chains from one sample in a study of cytomegalovirus exposure and HLA in healthy donors. Method: immunoSEQ multiplex PCR; TCRdb's copy keeps in-frame clones and lacks some. The data hold approximately 90,000 clones, with about 8% observed a single time. Material for sequencing was PBMCs. The receptor set was obtained from a man aged 45-65 years in good health and CMV-seronegative. Each CDR3 is given with its conserved first and last residue. Each record gives: D gene, clone size, V gene, J gene, CDR3 protein, CDR3 DNA. A D gene is named only where the DNA matches it firmly. Only some rows state a clone size, as once, few, many or a class for expanded clones.

D gene: NA
clone size: NA
V gene: TRBV5-6
J gene: TRBJ1-2
CDR3 protein: CASSSVGRGKGYTF
CDR3 DNA: TGTGCCAGCAGCTCGGTGGGGCGAGGAAAGGGCTACACCTTC

D gene: NA
clone size: NA
V gene: TRBV6-1
J gene: TRBJ2-7
CDR3 protein: CASSLESGNSYEQYF
CDR3 DNA: TGTGCCAGCAGTCTCGAATCGGGAAACTCCTACGAGCAGTACTTC

D gene: NA
clone size: once
V gene: TRBV28
J gene: TRBJ2-7
CDR3 protein: CASSLYRAPYEQYF
CDR3 DNA: TGTGCCAGCAGTTTATACAGGGCTCCCTACGAGCAGTACTTC

D gene: TRBD1
clone size: few
V gene: TRBV7-6
J gene: TRBJ1-2
CDR3 protein: CASSPNRGDGYTF
CDR3 DNA: TGTGCCAGCAGCCCGAACAGGGGGGATGGCTACACCTTC

D gene: NA
clone size: NA
V gene: TRBV28
J gene: TRBJ1-5
CDR3 protein: CASSYRVSNQPQHF
CDR3 DNA: TGTGCCAGCAGTTACAGGGTTAGCAATCAGCCCCAGCATTTT

D gene: NA
clone size: NA
V gene: TRBV7-8
J gene: TRBJ1-4
CDR3 protein: CASSRRGEKLFF
CDR3 DNA: TGTGCCAGCAGCAGAAGAGGTGAAAAACTGTTTTTT

D gene: NA
clone size: few
V gene: TRBV19
J gene: TRBJ1-1
CDR3 protein: CASSTETEAFF
CDR3 DNA: TGTGCCAGTAGTACGGAGACTGAAGCTTTCTTT

D gene: TRBD1
clone size: NA
V gene: TRBV14
J gene: TRBJ1-3
CDR3 protein: CASSSGQALSGNTIYF
CDR3 DNA: TGTGCCAGCAGCTCGGGACAGGCCCTTTCTGGAAACACCATATATTTT

D gene: NA
clone size: NA
V gene: TRBV30
J gene: TRBJ2-7
CDR3 protein: CAWSVLVEQYF
CDR3 DNA: TGTGCCTGGAGTGTACTAGTCGAGCAGTACTTC

D gene: TRBD1
clone size: few
V gene: TRBV7-3
J gene: TRBJ1-6
CDR3 protein: CASSLDDRGDSPLHF
CDR3 DNA: TGTGCCAGCAGCTTAGATGACAGGGGTGATTCACCCCTCCACTTT

D gene: NA
clone size: NA
V gene: TRBV7-9
J gene: TRBJ1-1
CDR3 protein: CASSFGTRRSTEAFF
CDR3 DNA: TGTGCCAGCAGCTTCGGGACACGTCGATCCACTGAAGCTTTCTTT

D gene: TRBD1
clone size: NA
V gene: TRBV28
J gene: TRBJ2-6
CDR3 protein: CASSSRGQSLFSGANVLTF
CDR3 DNA: TGTGCCAGCAGTTCTAGGGGACAGTCCCTCTTTTCTGGGGCCAACGTCCTGACTTTC

D gene: TRBD2
clone size: few
V gene: TRBV6-5
J gene: TRBJ2-3
CDR3 protein: CASSSPLAGRTDTQYF
CDR3 DNA: TGTGCCAGCAGTTCCCCGTTAGCGGGTCGAACAGATACGCAGTATTTT

D gene: NA
clone size: NA
V gene: TRBV7-2
J gene: TRBJ1-5
CDR3 protein: CASSLVGGAGQPQHF
CDR3 DNA: TGTGCCAGCAGCTTAGTTGGGGGGGCCGGTCAGCCCCAGCATTTT

D gene: TRBD2
clone size: few
V gene: TRBV5-4
J gene: TRBJ2-1
CDR3 protein: CASSRVAGGHNEQFF
CDR3 DNA: TGTGCCAGCAGCCGGGTGGCGGGGGGCCACAATGAGCAGTTCTTC